A selection of T cell receptor beta chains follows, all from one sample in a study of T cell responses to AZD1222 COVID-19 vaccine. Data came from immunoSEQ multiplex PCR; TCRdb stores just in-frame clones and leaves some out. The sample includes 95,000 to 150,000 clones, roughly 86% of them seen just once. Sequencing was performed on peripheral blood, taken on day 0 of AZD1222 vaccination. These receptors all come from an adult in good health. CDR3s include the opening cysteine and the closing phenylalanine or tryptophan. A D gene is named only where the DNA matches it firmly. Clone size is stated in some rows and not others, as once, few, many or a class when expanded.

J: TRBJ1-1
size: .
V: TRBV6-6
D: TRBD1
CDR3: CASLSNPQGASEAFF
DNA: TGTGCCAGCCTCTCAAACCCACAGGGGGCCTCTGAAGCTTTCTTT

J: TRBJ1-5
size: .
V: TRBV5-1
D: .
CDR3: CASSLAPGQLYSNQPQHF
DNA: TGCGCCAGCAGCTTGGCCCCTGGACAGCTCTATAGCAATCAGCCCCAGCATTTT

J: TRBJ2-5
size: .
V: TRBV11-2
D: .
CDR3: CASSLVGFQETQYF
DNA: TGTGCCAGCAGCTTAGTGGGCTTCCAAGAGACCCAGTACTTC

J: TRBJ1-1
size: .
V: TRBV28
D: .
CDR3: CASSLLGGLVEAFF
DNA: TGTGCCAGCAGTTTATTGGGGGGGCTGGTTGAAGCTTTCTTT

J: TRBJ2-1
size: .
V: TRBV2
D: TRBD2
CDR3: CASRGRGGYNEQFF
DNA: TGTGCCAGCCGGGGCCGGGGGGGCTACAATGAGCAGTTCTTC

J: TRBJ2-7
size: once
V: TRBV5-1
D: TRBD1
CDR3: CASSLDRDSNRGTYEQYF
DNA: TGCGCCAGCAGCTTGGACCGGGACAGCAATAGAGGGACCTACGAGCAGTACTTC

J: TRBJ1-1
size: .
V: TRBV7-8
D: .
CDR3: CASSRPAAYTEAFF
DNA: TGTGCCAGCAGCAGACCGGCAGCCTACACTGAAGCTTTCTTT

J: TRBJ2-1
size: .
V: TRBV28
D: .
CDR3: CASSLQGLNRHNEQFF
DNA: TGTGCCAGCAGTTTACAGGGACTCAACCGTCACAATGAGCAGTTCTTC

J: TRBJ2-7
size: .
V: TRBV6-5
D: .
CDR3: CASSYPPGVPLYEQYF
DNA: TGTGCCAGCAGTTACCCCCCGGGGGTTCCCCTCTACGAGCAGTACTTC

J: TRBJ2-7
size: .
V: TRBV5-8
D: TRBD2
CDR3: CASSFQSGRTYEQYF
DNA: TGTGCCAGCAGCTTTCAGAGCGGGAGGACCTACGAGCAGTACTTC

J: TRBJ2-2
size: .
V: TRBV9
D: TRBD1
CDR3: CASSRVQGAGELFF
DNA: TGTGCCAGCAGCCGGGTTCAGGGGGCCGGGGAGCTGTTTTTT

J: TRBJ2-2
size: .
V: TRBV7-3
D: .
CDR3: CASSLTRQTTGELFF
DNA: TGTGCCAGCAGCTTAACGAGGCAGACTACCGGGGAGCTGTTTTTT

J: TRBJ1-1
size: .
V: TRBV5-6
D: TRBD1
CDR3: CASSPGGTEAFF
DNA: TGTGCCAGCAGCCCAGGGGGAACTGAAGCTTTCTTT

J: TRBJ2-7
size: few
V: TRBV12-3/TRBV12-4
D: TRBD1
CDR3: CASTKRTGFEQYF
DNA: TGTGCCAGCACCAAGAGGACAGGGTTCGAGCAGTACTTC

J: TRBJ1-1
size: .
V: TRBV6-5
D: .
CDR3: CASRGIGNTEAFF
DNA: TGTGCCAGCAGAGGTATAGGGAACACTGAAGCTTTCTTT

J: TRBJ1-3
size: .
V: TRBV12-3/TRBV12-4
D: .
CDR3: CASRSGNTIYF
DNA: TGTGCCAGCCGCTCTGGAAACACCATATATTTT

J: TRBJ1-2
size: .
V: TRBV18
D: TRBD1
CDR3: CASSPGQGTNYGYTF
DNA: TGTGCCAGCTCACCCGGACAGGGGACTAACTATGGCTACACCTTC

J: TRBJ1-2
size: .
V: TRBV30
D: .
CDR3: CAWSVGYGYTF
DNA: TGTGCCTGGAGTGTTGGGTATGGCTACACCTTC

J: TRBJ2-7
size: .
V: TRBV6-5
D: .
CDR3: CASSYFSGSRYEQYF
DNA: TGTGCCAGCAGTTACTTTTCAGGGTCCAGGTACGAGCAGTACTTC

J: TRBJ2-3
size: once
V: TRBV30
D: .
CDR3: CAWSVLLRPESTDTQYF
DNA: TGTGCCTGGAGTGTACTTCTTCGACCCGAAAGCACAGATACGCAGTATTTT

J: TRBJ2-3
size: .
V: TRBV5-1
D: .
CDR3: CASSLGGTVSTDTQYF
DNA: TGCGCCAGCAGCTTGGGGGGGACCGTGAGCACAGATACGCAGTATTTT

J: TRBJ2-1
size: .
V: TRBV28
D: TRBD2
CDR3: CAAWERGPRNEQFF
DNA: TGTGCCGCGTGGGAGCGGGGTCCTAGGAATGAGCAGTTCTTC

J: TRBJ2-2
size: once
V: TRBV7-8
D: .
CDR3: CASRRGTGELFF
DNA: TGTGCCAGCAGGCGTGGGACCGGGGAGCTGTTTTTT

J: TRBJ2-3
size: .
V: TRBV14
D: TRBD2
CDR3: CASSHRRGLAGWGTDTQYF
DNA: TGTGCCAGCAGCCACCGAAGGGGACTAGCGGGTTGGGGCACAGATACGCAGTATTTT

J: TRBJ1-5
size: .
V: TRBV30
D: TRBD1
CDR3: CAWGQGDSNQPQHF
DNA: TGTGCCTGGGGACAGGGCGATAGCAATCAGCCCCAGCATTTT

J: TRBJ2-1
size: .
V: TRBV7-7
D: TRBD2
CDR3: CASSPQLLAGANNEQFF
DNA: TGTGCTAGCAGCCCGCAGCTACTAGCGGGGGCGAACAATGAGCAGTTCTTC

J: TRBJ2-4
size: .
V: TRBV19
D: .
CDR3: CASSIRPPGGNIQYF
DNA: TGTGCCAGTAGTATTCGGCCGCCTGGGGGAAACATTCAGTACTTC

J: TRBJ2-7
size: .
V: TRBV5-5
D: TRBD2
CDR3: CASSLTASGYEQYF
DNA: TGTGCCAGCAGCTTAACGGCTAGCGGCTACGAGCAGTACTTC

J: TRBJ2-7
size: .
V: TRBV30
D: .
CDR3: CAWSGASYEQYF
DNA: TGTGCCTGGTCGGGGGCGAGCTACGAGCAGTACTTC

J: TRBJ2-3
size: .
V: TRBV2
D: TRBD2
CDR3: CASSERTSGGGTQYF
DNA: TGTGCCAGCAGTGAAAGGACTAGCGGGGGGGGTACGCAGTATTTT

J: TRBJ2-5
size: .
V: TRBV5-1
D: TRBD2
CDR3: CASSPFSGGAQETQYF
DNA: TGCGCCAGCAGCCCTTTTAGCGGGGGGGCGCAAGAGACCCAGTACTTC

J: TRBJ1-4
size: .
V: TRBV3-1/TRBV3-2
D: .
CDR3: CASSQGTAVPSLFF
DNA: TGTGCCAGCAGCCAGGGTACCGCAGTTCCGTCACTGTTTTTT

J: TRBJ2-1
size: .
V: TRBV4-2
D: TRBD2
CDR3: CASSPGLAGEQFF
DNA: TGTGCCAGCAGCCCCGGACTAGCGGGAGAGCAGTTCTTC

J: TRBJ1-2
size: .
V: TRBV28
D: TRBD1
CDR3: CASNDRGVGYTF
DNA: TGTGCCAGCAACGACAGGGGGGTTGGCTACACCTTC

J: TRBJ2-2
size: .
V: TRBV30
D: TRBD2
CDR3: CAWKRENTGELFF
DNA: TGTGCCTGGAAGCGGGAGAACACCGGGGAGCTGTTTTTT

J: TRBJ2-5
size: .
V: TRBV5-1
D: TRBD2
CDR3: CASSLEGTRGETQYF
DNA: TGCGCCAGCAGCTTGGAAGGGACTAGAGGAGAGACCCAGTACTTC

J: TRBJ2-3
size: .
V: TRBV7-3
D: .
CDR3: CASSLKRTSTDTQYF
DNA: TGTGCCAGCAGCTTAAAACGGACTAGCACAGATACGCAGTATTTT

J: TRBJ2-7
size: .
V: TRBV9
D: .
CDR3: CASSVGTRSYEQYF
DNA: TGTGCCAGCAGCGTGGGGACGCGTAGCTACGAGCAGTACTTC

J: TRBJ1-5
size: few
V: TRBV19
D: .
CDR3: CASSGWGIRQPQHF
DNA: TGTGCCAGTAGTGGATGGGGGATTCGTCAGCCCCAGCATTTT

J: TRBJ2-7
size: .
V: TRBV5-1
D: TRBD1
CDR3: CASSFDRGEDEQYF
DNA: TGCGCCAGCAGCTTCGACAGGGGTGAGGACGAGCAGTACTTC

J: TRBJ1-3
size: .
V: TRBV7-2
D: .
CDR3: CASSPRQFSPGNTIYF
DNA: TGTGCCAGCAGCCCCCGACAGTTTTCCCCTGGAAACACCATATATTTT

J: TRBJ2-1
size: few
V: TRBV2
D: TRBD2
CDR3: CASSEFRTSFNEQFF
DNA: TGTGCCAGCAGTGAATTTAGGACTAGCTTCAATGAGCAGTTCTTC

J: TRBJ1-2
size: .
V: TRBV7-2
D: TRBD1
CDR3: CASSGDRGGGYTF
DNA: TGTGCCAGCTCCGGGGACAGGGGAGGAGGCTACACCTTC

J: TRBJ2-7
size: .
V: TRBV27
D: .
CDR3: CASSLEGHPSYEQYF
DNA: TGTGCCAGCAGTTTAGAGGGACACCCCTCCTACGAGCAGTACTTC

J: TRBJ2-3
size: .
V: TRBV19
D: TRBD1
CDR3: CASSTWTGGSTDTQYF
DNA: TGTGCCAGTAGTACCTGGACAGGGGGCTCGACAGATACGCAGTATTTT

J: TRBJ1-3
size: once
V: TRBV9
D: .
CDR3: CASSAGDGNTIYF
DNA: TGTGCCAGCAGCGCAGGGGATGGAAACACCATATATTTT

J: TRBJ2-7
size: .
V: TRBV6-2/TRBV6-3
D: TRBD2
CDR3: CASSYKTSGSEQYF
DNA: TGTGCCAGCAGTTACAAGACTAGCGGGAGCGAGCAGTACTTC

J: TRBJ1-1
size: .
V: TRBV19
D: TRBD1
CDR3: CASGDRGFTEAFF
DNA: TGTGCCAGTGGGGACAGGGGGTTCACTGAAGCTTTCTTT